The 20 T cell receptor beta chains below come from one sample, sequenced in a study of cytomegalovirus exposure and HLA in healthy donors. The PCR contained 60 Vbeta and 13 Jbeta primers. Only in-frame clones appear in the TCRdb table, and some are missing; sequencing was by immunoSEQ multiplex PCR. Among fewer than 95,000 clones listed, approximately 63% were seen once. Sequenced input: PBMCs. Every receptor here comes from a woman aged 25 to 39 in good health and CMV-seronegative.

The chain links TRBV15 to TRBJ2-7; 9 bases agree with TRBD1. Germline V gene sequence: CDR1 LNHNV, CDR2 YYDKDF (reference sequence). This CDR3 spans 18 amino acids. The V segment lost 1 base and the J segment 5 bases; nucleotides outside the gene matches: 15. CDR3 nucleotide sequence: TGTGCCACCAGCAGAGTAGTGGGGCCCGGGACAGGGTCGCACGAGCAGTACTTC. Protein sequence: CATSRVVGPGTGSHEQYF.

This clone was observed a single time. Other DNA sequences in the sample encode the same CDR3. The J gene is TRBJ2-7, the V gene TRBV5-1; 7 positions match TRBD2. CDR3 length equals 13 residues. Germline V lookup: CDR1 SGHRS, CDR2 YFSETQ. V gave up 2 bases and J gave up 1 base; unmatched junction bases: 0. The CDR3 here is CASSLAGSYEQYF. As DNA, the CDR3 is TGCGCCAGCAGCTTAGCGGGATCCTACGAGCAGTACTTC.

This clone was seen only a few times. This chain uses TRBV6-5 with TRBJ2-1; 8 nucleotides line up with TRBD2. Per germline, CDR1 MNHEY and CDR2 SVGAGI. There are 15 residues in the CDR3. V was pared by 5 bases and J by 3 bases, with 6 bases of the junction left unmatched. Here the CDR3 reads CASSQPGLVYNEQFF. The CDR3 DNA sequence: TGTGCCAGCAGTCAGCCGGGACTAGTCTACAATGAGCAGTTCTTC.

The chain has TRBV9 and TRBJ2-7, with 8 bases lining up with TRBD2. J gave up 3 bases and V 4 bases, and 12 bases lay outside the gene matches. CDR3 length: 16 residues. Germline CDR1 SGDLS, CDR2 YYNGEE. The CDR3 here is CASSPRSGSMNYEQYF. In DNA, the CDR3 is TGTGCCAGCAGCCCTAGAAGCGGGAGTATGAACTACGAGCAGTACTTC.

The chain is built from TRBV28 and TRBJ1-2; D remains ambiguous. The germline V gene has CDR1 MDHEN and CDR2 SYDVKM. V was cut by 10 bases and J by 4 bases, with 10 bases left in between. The CDR3 covers 11 residues. The CDR3 DNA follows: TGTGCCACCTTAGGGAGCTATGGCTACACCTTC. The encoded protein is CATLGSYGYTF.

The V gene is TRBV7-9, the J gene TRBJ1-2, with 7 positions matching TRBD1. The length of the CDR3 is 15 residues. The ends lost 6 bases at V and 4 bases at J; junction bases unmatched: 11. Germline CDR1 SEHNR, CDR2 FQNEAQ (reference sequence). Here the CDR3 DNA reads TGTGCCAGCAGTCCTCCCGGGGACAGCTCCTATGGCTACACCTTC. Its protein product is CASSPPGDSSYGYTF. Drawing the rest from reference TRBV7-9 and TRBJ1-2, the complete variable domain is DTGVSQNPRHKITKRGQNVTFRCDPISEHNRLYWYRQTLGQGPEFLTYFQNEAQLEKSRLLSDRFSAERPKGSFSTLEIQRTEQGDSAMYLCASSPPGDSSYGYTFGSGTRLTVV.

The V call is TRBV5-6, the J call TRBJ2-7; TRBD1 might be the D (6 bases). Germline-derived CDR1 and CDR2 are SGHDT and YYEEEE. The length of the CDR3 is 13 residues. Trimming took off 4 bases at V and 1 base at J, with 9 bases between the two ends. The CDR3 spells CASSRGGSYEQYF. CDR3 sequence (DNA): TGTGCCAGCAGCAGAGGGGGATCCTACGAGCAGTACTTC.

J is TRBJ2-1 and V is TRBV6-5; 8 bases agree with TRBD2. The ends lost 9 bases at V and 5 bases at J; junction bases unmatched: 12. CDR3 size: 15 residues. Germline-derived CDR1 and CDR2 are MNHEY and SVGAGI. This CDR3 is CASLSGGAFHNEQFF. DNA for the CDR3: TGTGCCAGTCTCTCCGGGGGGGCTTTCCACAATGAGCAGTTCTTC.

This clone was seen a handful of times. The chain joins TRBV7-2 to TRBJ1-1; tentatively, D is TRBD1 (5 bases). Per the germline V gene, CDR1 is SGHTA and CDR2 is FQGNSA. V was cut by 5 bases and J by 1 base, with 17 bases left in between. The CDR3 totals 16 residues. CDR3 bases: TGTGCCAGCAGCCCAGTTGGGGAGGGGCAGAACACTGAAGCTTTCTTT. This codes for CASSPVGEGQNTEAFF.

This rearrangement joins TRBV5-4 to TRBJ2-5; TRBD1 matches at 7 bases. V trimming: 3 bases; J trimming: 3 bases; junction bases outside the gene matches: 2. Germline lookup yields CDR1 SGHNT and CDR2 YYREEE (reference sequence). The CDR3 loop spans 13 amino acids. The CDR3: CASSWDSKETQYF. CDR3 in DNA: TGTGCCAGCAGCTGGGACAGTAAAGAGACCCAGTACTTC.

The chain carries TRBV13 and TRBJ2-7; TRBD2 might be the D (7 bases). Germline V lookup: CDR1 PRHDT, CDR2 FYEKMQ (reference sequence). CDR3 length: 15 residues. The V gene lost 5 bases and the J gene lost 3 bases, with 17 bases spanning the gap. Written as DNA, the CDR3 is TGTGCCAGCAGCCCATGGGGGGGCGCAGACTACGAGCAGTACTTC. Translating it yields CASSPWGGADYEQYF.

The rearrangement links TRBV7-2 to TRBJ1-5; D unresolved. In germline, CDR1 is SGHTA, CDR2 FQGNSA. With 7 bases removed from V and 1 base from J, the gap between germline ends came to 11 bases. The length of the CDR3 is 14 residues. This CDR3 reads CASKSTGSNQPQHF. The CDR3 DNA reads TGTGCCAGCAAGTCAACGGGAAGCAATCAGCCCCAGCATTTT. The variable domain in full, with the rest retrieved from reference TRBV7-2 and TRBJ1-5, is GAGVSQSPSNKVTEKGKDVELRCDPISGHTALYWYRQSLGQGLEFLIYFQGNSAPDKSGLPSDRFSAERTGGSVSTLTIQRTQQEDSAVYLCASKSTGSNQPQHFGDGTRLSIL.

This rearrangement joins TRBV6-4 to TRBJ2-3; 8 nucleotides agree with TRBD2. V was clipped by 2 bases and J by 4 bases; unmatched bases: 5. The CDR3 sequence is 15 residues long. Germline CDR1 reads MRHNA; CDR2 reads SNTAGT. The CDR3 region is CASSDPAGAADTQYF. The CDR3 DNA follows: TGTGCCAGCAGTGACCCAGCGGGAGCGGCAGATACGCAGTATTTT.

The table lists this clone with many counts. The chain is built from TRBV4-3 and TRBJ1-2; D ambiguous. The V gene lost 1 base and the J gene lost 8 bases, with 5 bases spanning the gap. Germline lookup yields CDR1 LGHNA and CDR2 YSLEER. CDR3 length: 11 amino acids. In DNA form, the CDR3 reads TGCGCCAGCAGCCAAGGGAGAGGCTACACCTTC. This codes for CASSQGRGYTF.

The chain combines TRBV7-9 with TRBJ1-2; 9 bases are a match to TRBD1. The length of the CDR3 is 16 residues. CDR1 SEHNR and CDR2 FQNEAQ come from the germline V gene (reference sequence). Unmatched junction bases numbered 6, after V lost 1 base and J lost 3 bases. The CDR3 DNA reads TGTGCCAGCAGCTTAGAAGGGACAGGGTTCGACTATGGCTACACCTTC. Protein product: CASSLEGTGFDYGYTF. The whole variable domain, filled in from reference TRBV7-9 and TRBJ1-2, reads DTGVSQNPRHKITKRGQNVTFRCDPISEHNRLYWYRQTLGQGPEFLTYFQNEAQLEKSRLLSDRFSAERPKGSFSTLEIQRTEQGDSAMYLCASSLEGTGFDYGYTFGSGTRLTVV.

The chain links TRBV2 to TRBJ2-5, with D possibly TRBD1 on 6 matching bases. Germline CDR1 reads SNHLY; CDR2 reads FYNNEI. This CDR3 has 14 residues. V lost 5 bases to trimming and J lost 2 bases, with 12 bases between them. This CDR3 reads CASSWDIRQETQYF. The CDR3 region has the DNA TGTGCCAGCAGTTGGGACATCCGGCAAGAGACCCAGTACTTC.

This chain links TRBV7-9 with TRBJ2-7; D not resolved. This CDR3 has 14 amino acids. The germline V gene encodes CDR1 SEHNR and CDR2 FQNEAQ (reference sequence). The germline V and J ends were trimmed by 1 base and 1 base, with 8 bases remaining between them. Here the CDR3 DNA reads TGTGCCAGCAGCTTAGTGGCCAAATCCTACGAGCAGTACTTC. It translates to CASSLVAKSYEQYF.

J is TRBJ1-1 and V is TRBV12-5; no definite D call. CDR3 size: 12 residues. Germline V gene sequence: CDR1 LGHNT, CDR2 FRNRAP. V was trimmed by 6 bases and J by 9 bases, leaving 14 bases between them. CDR3 bases: TGTGCTAGTGGCCTACAACAGTTCCAAGCTTTCTTT. Translation: CASGLQQFQAFF.

The rearrangement joins TRBV2 to TRBJ2-5; possibly TRBD2 for D (6 bases). The V end lost 6 bases, the J end lost 2 bases, and 13 bases lay between the germline ends. The germline V gene encodes CDR1 SNHLY and CDR2 FYNNEI. The CDR3 length is 14 residues. CDR3 nucleotides: TGTGCCAGCAGCCCCGGGACTCCACAAGAGACCCAGTACTTC. It yields the protein CASSPGTPQETQYF.

This rearrangement joins TRBV5-8 to TRBJ1-3; 7 nucleotides agree with TRBD1. V shed 4 bases and J 0 bases; nucleotides not matched to a gene: 1. CDR1 SGHTS and CDR2 YDEGEE come from the germline V gene. The CDR3 is 14 residues long. In DNA, the CDR3 is TGTGCCAGCAGCGGACAGGTCTCTGGAAACACCATATATTTT. Translation gives CASSGQVSGNTIYF.